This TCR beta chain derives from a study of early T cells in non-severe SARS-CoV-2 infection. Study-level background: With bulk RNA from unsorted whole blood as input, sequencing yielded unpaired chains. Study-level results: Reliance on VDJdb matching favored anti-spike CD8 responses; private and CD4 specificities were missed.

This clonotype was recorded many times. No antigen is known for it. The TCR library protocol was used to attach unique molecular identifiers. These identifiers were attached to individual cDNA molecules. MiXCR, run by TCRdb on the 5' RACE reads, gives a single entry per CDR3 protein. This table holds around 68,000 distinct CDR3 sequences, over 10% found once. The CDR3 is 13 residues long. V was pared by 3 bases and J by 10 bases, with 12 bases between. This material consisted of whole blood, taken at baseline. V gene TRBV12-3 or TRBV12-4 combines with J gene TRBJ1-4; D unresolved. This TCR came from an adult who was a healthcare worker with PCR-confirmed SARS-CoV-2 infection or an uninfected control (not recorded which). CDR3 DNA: TGTGCCAGCAGTTTGTGGGATAGTGGAAAACTGTTTTTT. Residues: CASSLWDSGKLFF.